These 25 T cell receptor beta chains came from one sample sequenced in a study of chronic HIV infection and antiretroviral therapy. TCRdb re-derived calls from the 5' RACE reads in MiXCR, one entry per CDR3 protein. Found here are around 30,000 distinct CDR3 sequences, over 7.5% of them singletons; the top ten hold roughly 2.7%. The sequencing sample was made of peripheral blood. The origin of the receptors is an adult who had HIV and had not received antiretroviral therapy, or was an uninfected healthy control (not recorded which).

This clonotype was seen many times. The chain couples TRBV20-1 to TRBJ2-7, with a tentative D call TRBD2 (5 bases). The CDR3 runs to 14 residues. Per the germline V gene, CDR1 is DFQATT and CDR2 is SNEGSKA (reference sequence). The V and J ends lost 6 bases and 0 bases respectively, with 15 bases between them. CDR3 in DNA: TGCAGTGCAATCCGCCGGGGTACCTCCTACGAGCAGTACTTC. Its translation: CSAIRRGTSYEQYF.

This clonotype was recorded at least ten times. This chain links TRBV11-1 with TRBJ2-5; possibly TRBD2 for D (5 bases). There are 13 residues in the CDR3. Deletions cut 5 bases from V and 5 bases from J, with 12 bases between. The germline V gene encodes CDR1 SGHAT and CDR2 FQDESV (reference sequence). In DNA, the CDR3 is TGTGCCAGCAGCCGGCCGGGATCCGAGACCCAGTACTTC. It specifies CASSRPGSETQYF.

In its sample, this clonotype was seen many times. The chain links TRBV4-2 to TRBJ1-1; tentatively, D is TRBD1 (6 bases). This CDR3 contains 15 residues. In germline, CDR1 is LGHNA, CDR2 YNFKEQ. Trimming took 0 bases from V and 7 from J, leaving 15 bases between them. The CDR3, as DNA: TGTGCCAGCAGCCAAGAGCCAGCGCAGGGGAATGAAGCTTTCTTT. This gives the protein CASSQEPAQGNEAFF.

This clonotype came up many times. V gene TRBV27 combines with J gene TRBJ2-2; D perhaps matches TRBD1 (5 bases). Per germline, CDR1 MNHEY and CDR2 SMNVEV (reference sequence). Trimming removed 3 bases at V and 3 bases at J, with 8 bases between. The CDR3 is 14 amino acids. Here the CDR3 DNA reads TGTGCCAGCAGTTTTCAGGGCGACACCGGGGAGCTGTTTTTT. As protein: CASSFQGDTGELFF.

This clonotype has a count of ten or more. The chain recombines TRBV29-1 with TRBJ2-1; 9 nucleotides align to TRBD2. This CDR3 contains 12 residues. Germline V gene sequence: CDR1 SQVTM, CDR2 ANQGSEA. V trimming: 5 bases; J trimming: 8 bases; junction bases outside the gene matches: 4. The CDR3 DNA sequence: TGCAGCGTTAGGCTAGCGGGATATGAGCAGTTCTTC. The encoded protein is CSVRLAGYEQFF.

This clonotype was detected ten times or more. The V and J genes are TRBV5-1 and TRBJ1-2; D is undetermined. The V gene lost 0 bases and the J gene lost 2 bases, with 5 bases spanning the gap. The V gene's germline CDR1 is SGHRS and CDR2 YFSETQ. The CDR3 totals 13 residues. DNA for the CDR3: TGCGCCAGCAGCTTGGCCGGGAACTATGGCTACACCTTC. It encodes CASSLAGNYGYTF.

This clonotype was counted at least ten times. CDR3 loop: CASSLWLSTGSTDTQYF. The DNA for the CDR3 is TGTGCCAGCAGCTTATGGTTGAGTACAGGGAGCACAGATACGCAGTATTTT. V usage is TRBV7-2 and J usage is TRBJ2-3; possibly TRBD1 for D (6 bases). Germline V gives CDR1 SGHTA, CDR2 FQGNSA. V lost 2 bases to trimming and J lost 0 bases, with 15 bases between them. This CDR3 region has 17 residues.

With respect to this clonotype: A read error may explain this, as a much larger clone is one base away. The chain employs TRBV29-1 and TRBJ2-1; no reliable D call. The germline V gene encodes CDR1 SQVTM and CDR2 ANQGSEA. Trimming cost V 8 bases and J 10 bases, with 15 bases left between them. The length of the CDR3 is 11 residues. CDR3 in DNA: TGCAGCCCCCCTTTCCATCACGAGCAGTTCTTC. This translates into CSPPFHHEQFF.

This clonotype was detected many times. The chain recombines TRBV5-1 with TRBJ1-4; no firm D call. V lost 7 bases, J lost 4 bases, and 14 bases lay in between. Looked up from germline, CDR1 is SGHRS and CDR2 is YFSETQ. The CDR3 sequence is 14 residues long. The CDR3 DNA follows: TGCGCCAGCGCCGACCGGACGCTTAATGAAAAACTGTTTTTT. It is translated as CASADRTLNEKLFF.

This clonotype was observed a few times. The chain is built from TRBV5-1 and TRBJ2-7; possible D gene TRBD1, 6 bases. V dropped 3 bases and J dropped 2 bases, with 12 bases sitting between them. The germline V gene has CDR1 SGHRS and CDR2 YFSETQ. The CDR3 covers 14 residues. The CDR3 nucleotides are TGCGCCAGCAGCTCTGGACAGCCGCCCTACGAGCAGTACTTC. Translating gives CASSSGQPPYEQYF.

This clonotype was seen many times. CDR3 in amino acids: CASSADRAYEQYF. In DNA, the CDR3 is TGCGCCAGCAGCGCGGACAGGGCCTACGAGCAGTACTTC. V gene TRBV5-1 combines with J gene TRBJ2-7, with TRBD1 matching 8 bases. The CDR3 contains 13 residues. After removal of 4 bases from V and 2 bases from J, the junction contained 2 bases not matched to a gene. The germline V gene has CDR1 SGHRS and CDR2 YFSETQ.

This clonotype was seen ten or more times. The CDR3 region is CASSQGENQPQHF. The CDR3 DNA sequence: TGTGCCAGCAGCCAAGGGGAGAATCAGCCCCAGCATTTT. V is TRBV3-1 and J is TRBJ1-5, with D hard to call. V lost 1 base, J lost 4 bases, and 5 bases lay in between. There are 13 residues in the CDR3. CDR1 and CDR2 (germline): LGHDT, YNNKEL (reference sequence). The whole variable domain, filled in from reference TRBV3-1 and TRBJ1-5, reads DTAVSQTPKYLVTQMGNDKSIKCEQNLGHDTMYWYKQDSKKFLKIMFSYNNKELIINETVPNRFSPKSPDKAHLNLHINSLELGDSAVYFCASSQGENQPQHFGDGTRLSIL.

This clonotype was recorded many times. The V gene is TRBV5-1, the J gene TRBJ2-7, with TRBD2 as a possible D gene (5 bases). Trimming pared 4 bases from V and 0 bases from J, leaving 14 bases between. The CDR3 contains 15 residues. CDR1 and CDR2 from the germline V gene are SGHRS and YFSETQ. CDR3 DNA: TGCGCCAGCAGCCCCGGACTTCCGAGCTCCTACGAGCAGTACTTC. Encoded protein: CASSPGLPSSYEQYF.

The sample holds a few counts of this clonotype. This chain connects TRBV5-8 to TRBJ1-3, with 9 bases lining up with TRBD1. The V gene end was trimmed by 3 bases and the J gene end by 9 bases; junction bases not matched to a gene: 7. The CDR3 is 14 residues long. Per the germline V gene, CDR1 is SGHTS and CDR2 is YDEGEE. CDR3 protein: CASSSRTGAGTIYF. CDR3 sequence (DNA): TGTGCCAGCAGCTCCCGGACAGGGGCAGGCACCATATATTTT.

This clonotype was observed a few times. The V and J genes are TRBV20-1 and TRBJ2-1, with TRBD2 matching over 7 bases. Unmatched junction bases numbered 12, after V lost 3 bases and J lost 16 bases. This CDR3 is 12 amino acids long. The germline V gene has CDR1 DFQATT and CDR2 SNEGSKA (reference sequence). The CDR3 DNA sequence: TGCAGTGCTAGGGACATAGCGGGCTCCAGTTTCTTC. Translated, it gives CSARDIAGSSFF.

This chain uses TRBV2 with TRBJ2-3, with TRBD2 identical over 7 bases. The J segment lost 3 bases and the V segment lost 8 bases, leaving 11 bases of the junction unmatched. Germline V CDR1 and CDR2: SNHLY, FYNNEI. The CDR3 is made up of 15 amino acids. The CDR3 nucleotides are TGTGCCAGCCCAGTAACGGGAGGTCGGACAGATACGCAGTATTTT. Translating it yields CASPVTGGRTDTQYF.

V gene TRBV7-9 combines with J gene TRBJ2-3; 8 bases align to TRBD2. The length of the CDR3 is 16 residues. Germline V gene sequence: CDR1 SEHNR, CDR2 FQNEAQ (reference sequence). V gave up 0 bases and J gave up 2 bases; unmatched junction bases: 4. The CDR3 reads CASSLASGGFTDTQYF. The CDR3 DNA follows: TGTGCCAGCAGCTTAGCCAGCGGGGGATTCACAGATACGCAGTATTTT.

This chain links TRBV20-1 with TRBJ1-5, with TRBD1 identical over 10 bases. The J segment lost 0 bases and the V segment lost 7 bases, leaving 12 bases of the junction unmatched. CDR1 is DFQATT and CDR2 is SNEGSKA in the germline V gene (reference sequence). The CDR3 has 17 amino acids. The CDR3 nucleotides are TGCAGTGGATCGACAGGGGGCGAGCTTTATAGCAATCAGCCCCAGCATTTT. Translated, it gives CSGSTGGELYSNQPQHF.

The chain uses TRBV2 and TRBJ2-3, with 7 bases fitting TRBD1. The trim removed 5 bases at V and 2 bases at J, leaving 1 base unmatched. In germline, CDR1 is SNHLY, CDR2 FYNNEI. This CDR3 spans 13 amino acids. In DNA, the CDR3 is TGTGCCAGCAGTACAGGGGTCACAGATACGCAGTATTTT. It codes for CASSTGVTDTQYF. The full variable domain, with the rest looked up from reference TRBV2 and TRBJ2-3, is EPEVTQTPSHQVTQMGQEVILRCVPISNHLYFYWYRQILGQKVEFLVSFYNNEISEKSEIFDDQFSVERPDGSNFTLKIRSTKLEDSAMYFCASSTGVTDTQYFGPGTRLTVL.

For the CDR3, the DNA is TGTGCCAGCAGGGGACTAGCGAGCTCCTACGAGCAGTACTTC. This sequence encodes CASRGLASSYEQYF. The chain joins TRBV28 to TRBJ2-7, with 10 bases matching TRBD2. In germline, CDR1 is MDHEN, CDR2 SYDVKM. This CDR3 has 14 amino acids. Trimming cost V 6 bases and J 0 bases; bases outside gene matches: 2.

This clonotype was detected many times. The gene calls are TRBV7-2 and TRBJ2-2; TRBD2 is a possible D gene (6 bases). V gave up 1 base and J gave up 4 bases, with 10 bases separating them. Germline V gene sequence: CDR1 SGHTA, CDR2 FQGNSA. The CDR3 has 15 residues. The CDR3 spells CASSLGVGGTGELFF. In DNA, the CDR3 is TGTGCCAGCAGCTTAGGTGTGGGGGGCACCGGGGAGCTGTTTTTT.

In its sample, this clonotype was seen once. The V and J genes are TRBV6-5 and TRBJ2-3; no clear D. The CDR3 contains 14 residues. CDR1 and CDR2 from the germline V gene are MNHEY and SVGAGI. Trimming left V 2 bases short and J 6 bases short, with 12 bases between. CDR3 bases: TGTGCCAGCAGTTACGGAATGAGACTGGATACGCAGTATTTT. It specifies CASSYGMRLDTQYF.

This clonotype has a count of ten or more. This sequence joins TRBV6-6 and TRBJ2-5; D is perhaps TRBD2 (5 bases). This CDR3 comprises 16 residues. Trimming shortened V by 4 bases and J by 0 bases, and 15 bases separated the two germline ends. The germline CDR1 and CDR2 sequences are MNHNY and SVGAGI (reference sequence). CDR3 residues: CASSSPGVTYQETQYF. The CDR3 bases are TGTGCCAGCAGTTCCCCCGGGGTGACGTACCAAGAGACCCAGTACTTC.

This clonotype was recorded at least ten times. The chain recombines TRBV24-1 with TRBJ2-2; D unresolved. The CDR3 spans 12 residues. Germline V gene lookup returns CDR1 KGHDR and CDR2 SFDVKD. The germline V and J ends were trimmed by 7 bases and 5 bases, with 7 bases remaining between them. The CDR3 coding sequence is TGTGCCACCAGGGGCCCGACCGGGGAGCTGTTTTTT. It translates to CATRGPTGELFF.

At least ten counts were recorded for this clonotype. CDR3 residues: CASSLSTLLYEQYF. As DNA, the CDR3 is TGTGCCAGCAGTTTGTCGACCCTTCTCTACGAGCAGTACTTC. The chain couples TRBV28 to TRBJ2-7; D gene uncertain. The CDR3 covers 14 residues. Deletions cut 3 bases from V and 3 bases from J, with 12 bases between. The germline gives CDR1 MDHEN, CDR2 SYDVKM.